A selection of T cell receptor beta chains follows, all from one sample in a study of CDR3 diversity in severe acne. TCRdb ran MiXCR on the PCR reads and lists one entry per CDR3 protein. Of around 83,000 distinct CDR3 sequences listed, 45% to 50% are singletons. Specimen: blood. The receptors were gathered from a male donor with severe acne vulgaris. CDR3s include the opening cysteine and the closing phenylalanine or tryptophan. A D gene is named only where the DNA matches it firmly. Rows may omit the clone size; those that give it use once, few, many or a size class.

TRBJ2-7	TRBV15	TRBD1	once	CATSRDGWGTGSREQYF	TGTGCCACCAGCAGAGATGGCTGGGGGACAGGGAGTCGCGAGCAGTACTTC
TRBJ1-2	TRBV20-1	-	many	CSARDPRSGSYTF	TGCAGTGCTAGAGATCCCCGTTCTGGAAGCTACACCTTC
TRBJ2-5	TRBV6-6	-	many	CASSYRETQYF	TGTGCCAGCAGTTACCGAGAGACCCAGTACTTC
TRBJ1-5	TRBV20-1	-	-	CSAVPGGSQSQHF	TGCAGTGCCGTACCAGGTGGGTCCCAGTCCCAGCATTTT
TRBJ2-5	TRBV25-1	TRBD1	many	CASTGRDRVTETQYF	TGTGCCAGCACAGGCAGGGACAGGGTCACAGAGACCCAGTACTTC
TRBJ1-2	TRBV2	-	-	CASSVIRVLSYGYTF	TGTGCCAGCAGTGTAATCAGGGTTCTTTCTTATGGCTACACCTTC
TRBJ2-7	TRBV10-3	-	many	CAINPGTENYEQYF	TGTGCCATCAACCCCGGGACGGAAAACTACGAGCAGTACTTC
TRBJ2-1	TRBV7-9	TRBD2	many	CASSLTSGGALEQFF	TGTGCCAGCAGCCTGACTAGCGGGGGGGCCCTTGAGCAGTTCTTC
TRBJ2-7	TRBV13	TRBD2	-	CASSSLADTGEQYF	TGTGCCAGCAGCTCTCTAGCGGACACCGGGGAGCAGTACTTC
TRBJ1-1	TRBV7-8	-	-	CASSPQGLYRGAFF	TGTGCCAGCAGCCCCCAGGGGTTGTATAGGGGAGCTTTCTTT
TRBJ2-1	TRBV15	-	-	CATSRVNEQFF	TGTGCCACCAGCAGGGTCAATGAGCAGTTCTTC
TRBJ2-5	TRBV20-1	TRBD1	-	CSAHEGQGVETQYF	TGCAGTGCGCACGAGGGACAGGGGGTTGAGACCCAGTACTTC
TRBJ1-4	TRBV10-2	-	many	CASPGQTGEKLFF	TGCGCCAGCCCTGGACAGACAGGCGAAAAACTGTTTTTT
TRBJ2-7	TRBV7-2	TRBD1	-	CASSSGQEPDEQYF	TGTGCCAGCAGCTCGGGACAGGAGCCTGACGAGCAGTACTTC
TRBJ2-2	TRBV29-1	-	-	CSVEVDGNTGELFF	TGCAGCGTTGAAGTGGACGGGAACACCGGGGAGCTGTTTTTT
TRBJ2-6	TRBV5-4	-	few	CASSLRRGSGANVLTF	TGTGCCAGCAGCTTGCGCAGGGGCTCTGGGGCCAACGTCCTGACTTTC
TRBJ1-2	TRBV5-1	-	many	CASSLGSSHDGYTF	TGCGCCAGCAGCTTGGGTTCGTCCCATGATGGCTACACCTTC
TRBJ1-6	TRBV3-1	-	many	CASSQDQGIHNSPLHF	TGTGCCAGCAGCCAAGATCAAGGTATCCATAATTCACCCCTCCACTTT
TRBJ1-2	TRBV10-2	-	few	CASSEAVERLGEGGYTF	TGCGCCAGCAGTGAGGCCGTTGAGAGGCTCGGAGAGGGGGGCTACACCTTC
TRBJ1-5	TRBV6-2/TRBV6-3	-	few	CASSYRNALSQPQHF	TGTGCCAGCAGTTACCGTAACGCCCTTTCCCAGCCCCAGCATTTT
TRBJ1-1	TRBV29-1	TRBD1	-	CSVVIVRDRGPLGTEAFF	TGCAGCGTTGTCATCGTCCGGGACAGGGGGCCTCTGGGTACTGAAGCTTTCTTT
TRBJ2-5	TRBV7-6	-	-	CASSIKQSQRKTQYF	TGTGCCAGCAGCATTAAGCAGTCCCAGAGGAAGACCCAGTACTTC
TRBJ2-5	TRBV7-6	TRBD2	-	CASSPGLAGLETQYF	TGTGCCAGCAGCCCTGGACTAGCGGGACTAGAGACCCAGTACTTC
TRBJ2-3	TRBV7-2	TRBD1	-	CASSLSPRGTGGTDTQYF	TGTGCCAGCAGCTTATCTCCACGCGGGACAGGGGGCACAGATACGCAGTATTTT
TRBJ1-4	TRBV3-1	TRBD1	-	CASSQGTGGGKLFF	TGTGCCAGCAGCCAAGGGACAGGGGGCGGAAAACTGTTTTTT
TRBJ1-5	TRBV4-1	-	many	CASSPLDRSDQPQHF	TGCGCCAGCAGCCCCCTCGACAGGTCCGATCAGCCCCAGCATTTT